This TCR beta chain was found in a study of beta chain features in type 1 diabetes. On the study more broadly: There was similarity between patients and healthy donors in age, gender and cell yields.

Comment on this clone: Antigen unknown.

In all sorted populations, purity surpassed 95%. Trimming took 4 bases from V and 3 from J; bases not matched to a gene: 12. The CDR3 has 16 amino acids. The germline CDR1 and CDR2 sequences are SGHKS and YYEKEE (reference sequence). Expressed TCRB transcripts were sequenced, since all the RNA that had been isolated was reverse transcribed. Produced via immunoSEQ multiplex PCR; TCRdb's table is partial and in-frame only. Of roughly 350,000 clones listed, 8% to 10% were seen once; the top ten hold roughly 0.6%. Study findings and constraints: All four CD4+ subsets from Type 1 diabetes patients carried moderately but significantly shorter TCRB CDR3s. Patients with type 1 diabetes showed fewer VDJ junction insertions and more deletions.

The rearrangement joins TRBV5-5 to TRBJ2-5; 7 bases align to TRBD1. This sequence was found in a young man with type 1 diabetes. The sequenced sample consisted of central memory CD4+ T cells from blood. This chain's CDR3 is CASSPRTGLREETQYF. The DNA of the CDR3 is TGTGCCAGCAGCCCCAGGACAGGACTGAGGGAAGAGACCCAGTACTTC.